This T cell receptor beta chain is from a study of CD8+ T cells in alopecia areata. Study-level background: For the treated group, dosing was oral tofacitinib at 5 to 10 mg twice daily.

Extracted from the samples, RNA was reverse transcribed into cDNA to serve as the sequencing template. Sequencing used immunoSEQ multiplex PCR; TCRdb keeps in-frame clones, though not all of them. The data show 140,000 or so clones, around 49% seen once. Germline assignment: CDR1 LGHNA and CDR2 YSLEER. This CDR3 spans 13 amino acids. Between the trimmed V and J ends, which lost 8 bases and 5 bases, there was a span of 15 bases. J is TRBJ2-5 and V is TRBV4-3; D is undetermined. The source of this sequence is a human donor with alopecia areata. Sequencing was performed on CD4+ T cells sorted from blood, taken at week 0. The CDR3 reads CASSASFGETQYF. The CDR3 DNA is TGCGCCAGCTCGGCTAGTTTCGGCGAGACCCAGTACTTC.